These 20 T cell receptor beta chains originate from one sample sequenced in a study of cytomegalovirus exposure and HLA in healthy donors (dated by TCRdb to the late 2010s). The library was produced with the immunoSEQ multiplex PCR assay. The multiplex PCR relied on a mix of 60 forward primers for TCR Vbeta segments and 13 reverse primers for TCR Jbeta segments. In TCRdb, the immuneACCESS table is reduced to in-frame sequences with V and J assigned. These tables do not hold every clone; where another copy was compared, an unresolved V gene accounts for under half, and the others remain unexplained. Here the sample has 100,000 to 120,000 clones; about 80% occur a single time. Roughly 1.9% of the sample goes to the ten largest clones. The sample taken for sequencing was PBMCs. These receptors all stem from a man aged 25 to 45 in good health and CMV-seronegative.

The chain is built from TRBV5-4 and TRBJ1-2; 8 bases fit TRBD1. The CDR3 has 14 amino acids. Germline CDR1 and CDR2: SGHNT and YYREEE (reference sequence). The V segment lost 0 bases and the J segment 2 bases; nucleotides outside the gene matches: 0. The CDR3 loop is CASSLGDRNYGYTF. As DNA, the CDR3 is TGTGCCAGCAGCTTGGGGGACAGGAACTATGGCTACACCTTC.

The rearrangement joins TRBV28 to TRBJ2-3; 10 bases are a match to TRBD2. Looked up from germline, CDR1 is MDHEN and CDR2 is SYDVKM. The CDR3 covers 17 residues. Trimming at V came to 8 bases and at J to 4 bases, leaving 15 bases not matched to a gene. The CDR3 DNA reads TGTGCCAGCCCTCTTATCGCTAGCGGGAGAGTACCAGATACGCAGTATTTT. It specifies CASPLIASGRVPDTQYF.

In this sample, this clone turned up a few times. The J gene is TRBJ1-5, the V gene TRBV19; D unclear. Looked up from germline, CDR1 is LNHDA and CDR2 is SQIVND (reference sequence). V was cut by 3 bases and J by 0 bases, with 12 bases left in between. The CDR3 length is 16 residues. The CDR3 region is CASSMLDGGSNQPQHF. The CDR3 bases are TGTGCCAGTAGTATGTTGGATGGAGGTAGCAATCAGCCCCAGCATTTT. Filled out from reference TRBV19 and TRBJ1-5, the complete variable domain reads DGGITQSPKYLFRKEGQNVTLSCEQNLNHDAMYWYRQDPGQGLRLIYYSQIVNDFQKGDIAEGYSVSREKKESFPLTVTSAQKNPTAFYLCASSMLDGGSNQPQHFGDGTRLSIL.

The chain employs TRBV7-9 and TRBJ2-5; a possible D gene is TRBD1 (5 bases). The J call is doubtful: the DNA matches TRBJ2-7 better. This CDR3 region has 13 residues. Germline V lookup: CDR1 SEHNR, CDR2 FQNEAQ (reference sequence). CDR3 sequence reads: CASSLETEYEQYF. The DNA of the CDR3 is TGTGCCAGCAGCTTAGAGACAGAGTACGAGCAGTACTTC.

This clone has only a few counts. The chain recombines TRBV19 with TRBJ1-1; no reliable D call. The CDR3 consists of 14 residues. CDR1 and CDR2 from the germline V gene are LNHDA and SQIVND (reference sequence). V lost 3 bases to trimming and J lost 1 base, with 9 bases between them. For the CDR3, the DNA is TGTGCCAGTAGTATCGGCGGCAGGAACACTGAAGCTTTCTTT. Translated, it gives CASSIGGRNTEAFF.

The chain has TRBV6-5 and TRBJ1-2; D ambiguous. This CDR3 region has 14 residues. The ends were cut back, 5 bases at V and 4 bases at J, with 14 bases in the middle. Germline values: CDR1 MNHEY, CDR2 SVGAGI. The CDR3 coding sequence is TGTGCCAGCAGTAAAACGGGAGAGGGCTATGGCTACACCTTC. It codes for CASSKTGEGYGYTF.

This chain joins TRBV9 and TRBJ1-4; D may be TRBD1 (5 bases). The germline gives CDR1 SGDLS, CDR2 YYNGEE. Trimming pared 0 bases from V and 2 bases from J, leaving 14 bases between. The CDR3 spans 17 residues. The CDR3 bases are TGTGCCAGCAGCGTAGTCCAGGGTGAGGAGACTAATGAAAAACTGTTTTTT. Protein sequence: CASSVVQGEETNEKLFF.

This clone came up once. The gene calls are TRBV30 and TRBJ2-7, with 7 bases lining up with TRBD1. The CDR3 is made up of 13 amino acids. Per germline, CDR1 GTSNPN and CDR2 SVGIG (reference sequence). V lost 4 bases, J lost 2 bases, and 5 bases stayed unmatched. CDR3 loop: CAWTSGQTYEQYF. The CDR3, as DNA: TGTGCCTGGACCTCGGGACAGACCTACGAGCAGTACTTC.

The chain couples TRBV29-1 to TRBJ2-1; tentatively, D is TRBD1 (6 bases). Germline V gives CDR1 SQVTM, CDR2 ANQGSEA. V shed 6 bases and J shed 9 bases, with 18 bases lying between them. This CDR3 spans 13 amino acids. The CDR3 region has the DNA TGCAGCGTCCAGGGCTTTGCGGACAGTGAGCAGTTCTTC. It codes for CSVQGFADSEQFF.

V gene TRBV12-5 combines with J gene TRBJ2-3; D remains ambiguous. Germline V gene lookup returns CDR1 LGHNT and CDR2 FRNRAP. Trimming shortened V by 2 bases and J by 2 bases, and 8 bases separated the two germline ends. The CDR3 loop spans 14 amino acids. The CDR3 loop is CASGLNTATDTQYF. CDR3 DNA: TGTGCTAGTGGTTTGAACACAGCCACAGATACGCAGTATTTT.

The chain is built from TRBV7-2 and TRBJ2-5; 8 positions agree with TRBD2. Germline CDR1 reads SGHTA; CDR2 reads FQGNSA. V shed 5 bases and J 5 bases; nucleotides not matched to a gene: 13. The length of the CDR3 is 16 residues. CDR3 residues: CASSPGGRGGRETQYF. In nucleotides, the CDR3 is TGTGCCAGCAGCCCCGGGGGGCGCGGGGGGCGGGAGACCCAGTACTTC.

The CDR3 DNA reads TGTGCCAGCAGACAGGAGAACACCGGGGAGCTGTTTTTT. Protein: CASRQENTGELFF. This chain links TRBV2 with TRBJ2-2, with D perhaps TRBD1 (5 bases). The CDR3 is 13 amino acids. V lost 6 bases to trimming and J lost 1 base, with 6 bases between them. CDR1 is SNHLY and CDR2 is FYNNEI in the germline V gene. The full variable domain, its missing parts supplied by reference TRBV2 and TRBJ2-2, is EPEVTQTPSHQVTQMGQEVILRCVPISNHLYFYWYRQILGQKVEFLVSFYNNEISEKSEIFDDQFSVERPDGSNFTLKIRSTKLEDSAMYFCASRQENTGELFFGEGSRLTVL.

The gene calls are TRBV27 and TRBJ1-2; D uncertain. Trimming shortened V by 3 bases and J by 4 bases, and 15 bases separated the two germline ends. Germline CDR1 MNHEY, CDR2 SMNVEV (reference sequence). The CDR3 contains 15 residues. For the CDR3, the DNA is TGTGCCAGCAGTTTCGCCCCCCCGACTTCCTATGGCTACACCTTC. Amino acid sequence: CASSFAPPTSYGYTF.

This clone was seen only a few times. V is TRBV2 and J is TRBJ2-3; 9 bases align to TRBD1. Germline loops: CDR1 SNHLY, CDR2 FYNNEI. The J segment lost 3 bases and the V segment lost 6 bases, leaving 1 base of the junction unmatched. There are 13 residues in the CDR3. Written as DNA, the CDR3 is TGTGCCAGCAGGGGGACAGGGACAGATACGCAGTATTTT. This translates into CASRGTGTDTQYF.

This clone was recorded once. This rearrangement joins TRBV6-5 to TRBJ2-5, with unresolved D. The end of the DNA aligns better with TRBJ2-7, so the J call may be wrong. This CDR3 has 14 residues. In germline, CDR1 is MNHEY, CDR2 SVGAGI. The CDR3 DNA is TGTGCCAGCAGTTACGTACTTAATCCCTACGAGCAGTACTTC. Its protein product is CASSYVLNPYEQYF.

The table lists this clone with a count of one. The chain employs TRBV6-6 and TRBJ2-3, with D possibly matching TRBD1 (5 bases). This CDR3 region has 15 residues. The germline V gene encodes CDR1 MNHNY and CDR2 SVGAGI (reference sequence). The V end lost 2 bases, the J end lost 4 bases, and 13 bases lay between the germline ends. CDR3 sequence reads: CASSYGAPRSDTQYF. The CDR3 DNA sequence: TGTGCCAGCAGTTACGGGGCTCCCCGCTCAGATACGCAGTATTTT.

CDR3 sequence (DNA): TGCGCCAGCAGCCGAGTAGCGGGACCCGCCTACGAGCAGTACTTC. This codes for CASSRVAGPAYEQYF. This chain connects TRBV4-1 to TRBJ2-7; 8 positions match TRBD2. V shed 4 bases, J shed 2 bases, and the junction held 7 bases outside the gene matches. The germline V gene has CDR1 MGHRA and CDR2 YSYEKL. The CDR3 has 15 residues.

The chain uses TRBV5-1 and TRBJ2-1; 7 positions agree with TRBD1. CDR1 and CDR2 from the germline V gene are SGHRS and YFSETQ. V was pared by 3 bases and J by 6 bases, with 6 bases of the junction left unmatched. The CDR3 sequence is 14 residues long. This chain's CDR3 is CASSSPGQFNEQFF. CDR3 bases: TGCGCCAGCAGCTCCCCGGGACAGTTCAATGAGCAGTTCTTC.

The V and J genes are TRBV5-4 and TRBJ1-5; D may be TRBD1 (6 bases). The V end lost 3 bases, the J end lost 7 bases, and 26 bases lay between the germline ends. Germline CDR1 SGHNT, CDR2 YYREEE (reference sequence). The CDR3 spans 18 residues. Here the CDR3 reads CASSWGPGHRGPRQPQHF. The CDR3 DNA sequence: TGTGCCAGCAGCTGGGGGCCGGGACACCGTGGACCCAGGCAGCCCCAGCATTTT.

The genes are TRBV6-1 and TRBJ1-4; TRBD1 might be the D (5 bases). V lost 8 bases to trimming and J lost 7 bases, with 17 bases between them. The CDR3 loop spans 14 amino acids. CDR1 and CDR2 (germline): MNHNS, SASEGT. The CDR3 nucleotides read TGTGCCAGCGGGGCAGGGAAGAAGAGTGAAAAACTGTTTTTT. Its protein is CASGAGKKSEKLFF.